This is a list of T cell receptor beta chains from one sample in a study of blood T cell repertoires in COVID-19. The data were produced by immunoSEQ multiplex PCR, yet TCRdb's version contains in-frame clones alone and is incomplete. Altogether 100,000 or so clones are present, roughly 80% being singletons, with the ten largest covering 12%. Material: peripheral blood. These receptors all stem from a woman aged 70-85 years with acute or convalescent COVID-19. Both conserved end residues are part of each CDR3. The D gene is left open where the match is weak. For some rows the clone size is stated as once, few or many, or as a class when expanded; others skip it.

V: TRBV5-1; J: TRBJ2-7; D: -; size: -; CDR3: CASSLNVGPYEQYF; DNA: TGCGCCAGCAGCTTGAACGTTGGGCCCTACGAGCAGTACTTC
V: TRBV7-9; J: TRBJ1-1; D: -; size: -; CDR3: CASSLAITGLAEAFF; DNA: TGTGCCAGCAGCTTAGCGATCACAGGGTTGGCTGAAGCTTTCTTT
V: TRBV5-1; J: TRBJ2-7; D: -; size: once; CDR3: CASSLVVAPYEQYF; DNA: TGCGCCAGCAGCTTGGTAGTAGCCCCCTACGAGCAGTACTTC
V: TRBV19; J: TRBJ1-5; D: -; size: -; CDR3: CASSFQGSGQPQHF; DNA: TGTGCCAGTAGTTTTCAGGGTTCGGGTCAGCCCCAGCATTTT
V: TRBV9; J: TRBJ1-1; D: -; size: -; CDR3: CASSWGGADTEAFF; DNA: TGTGCCAGCAGCTGGGGAGGGGCAGACACTGAAGCTTTCTTT
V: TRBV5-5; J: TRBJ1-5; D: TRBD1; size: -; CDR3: CASSLSPQGRQPQHF; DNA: TGTGCCAGCAGCTTGAGCCCACAGGGGAGGCAGCCCCAGCATTTT
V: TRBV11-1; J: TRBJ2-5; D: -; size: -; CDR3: CASSSTRQETQYF; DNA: TGTGCCAGCAGCTCAACTCGCCAAGAGACCCAGTACTTC
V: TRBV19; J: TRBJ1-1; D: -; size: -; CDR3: CASHREFGTEAFF; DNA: TGTGCCAGTCACAGGGAGTTTGGCACTGAAGCTTTCTTT
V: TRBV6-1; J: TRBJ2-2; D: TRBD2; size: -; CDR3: CASSERLAGGLGELFF; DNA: TGTGCCAGCAGTGAACGGCTAGCGGGGGGGCTCGGGGAGCTGTTTTTT
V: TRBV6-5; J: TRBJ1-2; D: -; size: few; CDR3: CASSYGGAQGYTF; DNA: TGTGCCAGCAGTTACGGGGGGGCGCAGGGCTACACCTTC
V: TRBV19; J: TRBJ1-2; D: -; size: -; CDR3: CASSDLGEGHYGYTF; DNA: TGTGCCAGTAGTGACCTGGGGGAGGGGCACTATGGCTACACCTTC
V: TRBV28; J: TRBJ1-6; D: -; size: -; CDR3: CASSRMAGAPNSPLHF; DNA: TGTGCCAGCAGCCGTATGGCAGGGGCGCCCAATTCACCCCTCCACTTT
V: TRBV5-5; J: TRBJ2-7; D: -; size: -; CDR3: CASSLVGGSGEQYF; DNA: TGTGCCAGCAGCTTGGTCGGCGGTTCGGGGGAGCAGTACTTC
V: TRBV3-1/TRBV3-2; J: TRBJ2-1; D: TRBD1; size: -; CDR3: CASTNRDRGEFEQFF; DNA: TGTGCCAGCACCAACCGGGACAGGGGCGAATTTGAGCAGTTCTTC
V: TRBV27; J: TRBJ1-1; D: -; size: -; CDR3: CASSLWGWNTEAFF; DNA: TGTGCCAGCAGTTTATGGGGCTGGAACACTGAAGCTTTCTTT
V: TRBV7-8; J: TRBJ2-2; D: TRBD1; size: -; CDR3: CASSLGQGDTGELFF; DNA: TGTGCCAGCAGCCTGGGACAGGGTGACACCGGGGAGCTGTTTTTT
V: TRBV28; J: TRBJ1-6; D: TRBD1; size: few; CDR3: CASSLGTGGFYNSPLHF; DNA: TGTGCCAGCAGTTTAGGGACAGGGGGTTTCTATAATTCACCCCTCCACTTT
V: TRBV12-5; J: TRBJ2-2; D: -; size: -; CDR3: CASGFIERNTGELFF; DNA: TGTGCTAGTGGTTTCATTGAGCGGAACACCGGGGAGCTGTTTTTT
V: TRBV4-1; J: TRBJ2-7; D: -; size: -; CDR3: CASSQISAGEQYF; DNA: TGCGCCAGCAGCCAAATATCGGCAGGAGAGCAGTACTTC
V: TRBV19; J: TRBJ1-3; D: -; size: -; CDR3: CASSSGPGDTIYF; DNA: TGTGCCAGTAGTTCCGGCCCCGGGGACACCATATATTTT
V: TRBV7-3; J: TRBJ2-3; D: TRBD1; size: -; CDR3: CASSLDRGLTDTQYF; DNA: TGTGCCAGCAGCTTGGACAGGGGGCTAACAGATACGCAGTATTTT
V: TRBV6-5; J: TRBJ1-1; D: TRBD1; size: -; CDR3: CASSYYRGSNTEAFF; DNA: TGTGCCAGCAGTTATTACAGGGGATCGAACACTGAAGCTTTCTTT
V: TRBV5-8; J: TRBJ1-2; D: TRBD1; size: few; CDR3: CASSLAQGAYTF; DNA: TGTGCCAGCAGCTTGGCCCAGGGGGCCTACACCTTC
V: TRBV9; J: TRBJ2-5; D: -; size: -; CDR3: CASSVDRGTQETQYF; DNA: TGTGCCAGCAGCGTAGACAGAGGGACTCAAGAGACCCAGTACTTC
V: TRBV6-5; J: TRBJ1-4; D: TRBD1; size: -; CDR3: CASSYLTGANEKLFF; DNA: TGTGCCAGCAGTTACTTGACAGGGGCGAATGAAAAACTGTTTTTT
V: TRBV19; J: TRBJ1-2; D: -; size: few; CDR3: CASNIAGSGGYTF; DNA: TGTGCCAGTAATATTGCGGGGTCGGGTGGCTACACCTTC
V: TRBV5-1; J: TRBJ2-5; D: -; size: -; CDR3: CASSTGSPGAETQYF; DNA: TGCGCCAGCAGCACCGGAAGTCCAGGTGCAGAGACCCAGTACTTC
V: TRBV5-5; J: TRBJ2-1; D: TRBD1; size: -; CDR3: CASGWGQGANNEQFF; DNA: TGTGCCAGCGGGTGGGGACAGGGGGCCAACAATGAGCAGTTCTTC
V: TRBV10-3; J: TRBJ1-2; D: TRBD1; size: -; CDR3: CAINPGQGSDYGYTF; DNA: TGTGCCATCAATCCGGGACAGGGGTCGGACTATGGCTACACCTTC
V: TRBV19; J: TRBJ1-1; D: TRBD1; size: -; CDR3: CASSIGQGVAEAFF; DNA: TGTGCCAGTAGTATAGGACAGGGAGTAGCTGAAGCTTTCTTT
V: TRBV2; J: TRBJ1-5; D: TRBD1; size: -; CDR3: CASSRDRGTNQPQHF; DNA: TGTGCCAGCTCACGGGACAGGGGTACCAATCAGCCCCAGCATTTT
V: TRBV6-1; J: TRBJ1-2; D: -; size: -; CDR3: CASSEHETMGHNYGYTF; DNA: TGTGCCAGCAGCGAACACGAAACTATGGGACATAACTATGGCTACACCTTC
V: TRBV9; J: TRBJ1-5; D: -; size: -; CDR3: CASSVGGRGEPQHF; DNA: TGTGCCAGCAGCGTAGGGGGAAGGGGTGAGCCCCAGCATTTT
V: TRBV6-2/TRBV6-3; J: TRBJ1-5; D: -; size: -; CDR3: CASSSQGNQPQHF; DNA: TGTGCCAGCAGTTCACAGGGAAATCAGCCCCAGCATTTT
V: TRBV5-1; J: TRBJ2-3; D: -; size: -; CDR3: CASSWATDSRTDTQYF; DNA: TGCGCCAGCAGCTGGGCTACAGATAGTCGGACAGATACGCAGTATTTT
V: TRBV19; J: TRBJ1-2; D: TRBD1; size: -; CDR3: CASSIPGTGHGYTF; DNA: TGTGCCAGTAGCATCCCCGGGACAGGGCATGGCTACACCTTC
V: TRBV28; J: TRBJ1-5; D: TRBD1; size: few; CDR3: CASSSDRVNQPQHF; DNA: TGTGCCAGCAGCTCTGACAGGGTCAATCAGCCCCAGCATTTT
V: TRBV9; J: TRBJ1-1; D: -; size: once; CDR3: CASSVGGGVNTEAFF; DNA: TGTGCCAGCAGCGTAGGTGGAGGAGTAAACACTGAAGCTTTCTTT
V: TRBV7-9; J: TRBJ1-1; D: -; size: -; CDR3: CASSLGRGEAFF; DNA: TGTGCCAGCAGCTTAGGTAGGGGTGAAGCTTTCTTT
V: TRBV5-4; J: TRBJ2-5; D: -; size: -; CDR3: CASSRTGLWSRETQYF; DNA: TGTGCCAGCAGCCGCACGGGACTGTGGAGCAGAGAGACCCAGTACTTC
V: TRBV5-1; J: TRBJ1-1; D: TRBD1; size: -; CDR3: CASYLDRGQGTEAFF; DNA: TGCGCCAGCTACTTAGACAGGGGGCAAGGGACTGAAGCTTTCTTT
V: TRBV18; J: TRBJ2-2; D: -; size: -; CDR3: CASSPNKNTGELFF; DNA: TGTGCCAGCTCACCAAACAAGAACACCGGGGAGCTGTTTTTT
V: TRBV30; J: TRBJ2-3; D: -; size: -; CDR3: CAWSGGATTDTQYF; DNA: TGTGCCTGGAGCGGGGGAGCTACCACAGATACGCAGTATTTT
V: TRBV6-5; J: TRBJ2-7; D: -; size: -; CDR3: CASSYGGITRVSEQYF; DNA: TGTGCCAGCAGTTACGGTGGGATAACGAGGGTTTCCGAGCAGTACTTC
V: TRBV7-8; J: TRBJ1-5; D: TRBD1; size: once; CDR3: CASSLGDRGTHQPQHF; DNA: TGTGCCAGCAGCTTAGGGGACAGGGGGACCCATCAGCCCCAGCATTTT
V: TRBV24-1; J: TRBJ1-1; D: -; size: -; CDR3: CATGRSDLTGTEAFF; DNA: TGTGCCACCGGCAGAAGTGACTTGACGGGGACTGAAGCTTTCTTT
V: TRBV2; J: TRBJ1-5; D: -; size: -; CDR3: CASSEADGNQPQHF; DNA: TGTGCCAGCAGTGAAGCCGACGGGAACCAGCCCCAGCATTTT
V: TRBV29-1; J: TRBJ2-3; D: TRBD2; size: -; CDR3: CSVWGGLDTDTQYF; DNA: TGCAGCGTTTGGGGGGGGTTGGACACAGATACGCAGTATTTT
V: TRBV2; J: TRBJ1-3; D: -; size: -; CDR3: CASNPGAGGNTIYF; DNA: TGTGCCAGCAACCCAGGAGCAGGGGGAAACACCATATATTTT
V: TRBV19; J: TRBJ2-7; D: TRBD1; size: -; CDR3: CASSTGGYEQYF; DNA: TGTGCCAGTAGTACAGGGGGCTACGAGCAGTACTTC
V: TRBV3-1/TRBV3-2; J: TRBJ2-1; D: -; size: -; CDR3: CASSQEVRDEQFF; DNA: TGTGCCAGCAGCCAAGAAGTTCGCGATGAGCAGTTCTTC